Described below is a single T cell receptor (beta chain) sequence and its context. Its cognate antigen has yet to be identified. One base away there is no much larger clone; base qualities are not given. High-throughput TCR beta sequencing profiled peripheral blood CD8+ and CD4+ T cells from healthy donors, Susac syndrome patients and multiple sclerosis patients. The multiple sclerosis controls were treatment-naive patients whose relapsing-remitting disease, either stable or active, fulfilled the revised McDonald criteria. Bulk CD8+ and CD4+ T cells were purified by magnetic negative isolation, whereas CD8+ TEMRA cells were enriched by FACS. Blood was collected in EDTA tubes and processed within 24 hours, with PBMCs isolated through density gradient centrifugation. PBMCs destined for TCR sequencing were cryopreserved in liquid nitrogen and later thawed in a 37 °C water bath. The sorted or isolated CD4+, CD8+ and CD8+ TEMRA cells had a purity of 90% or higher.

V sheds 4 bases and J sheds 8 bases, leaving 11 bases between their ends. CDR1 and CDR2 were assigned from the germline V gene as MGHDK and SYGVNS. Counted from cysteine to phenylalanine, this CDR3 has 12 amino acids. Just CDR3 DNA is preserved here, 36 bases in frame from base 1. RNA was extracted with the RNeasy kit and 0.5 to 1 ug was reverse transcribed using random hexamers. The immunoSEQ multiplex PCR assay, covering 54 Vbeta and 13 Jbeta segments, was used to amplify TCR beta CDR3 regions. To correct PCR amplification bias, a synthetic template baseline was used for both primer optimization and computational correction. The original pipeline was this. Reads were assigned to V, D and J genes according to IMGT and analyzed in immunoSEQ Analyzer, with only productive sequences retained. Clonality was computed as one minus Shannon entropy normalized by log2 of the number of productive unique sequences. For each patient and control, public and private clones were evaluated within the 100 most prevalent clones. A clone was defined as Susac-specific if it was absent from the healthy and MS cohorts, from over a thousand published viral clones and from other ImmuneACCESS disease sequences. The raw public data were reprocessed by TCRdb itself: fastp quality trimming at Q25, MiXCR clonotype calling, in-frame beta chains only. Each CDR3 protein appears once, grouped with its most common genes and DNA. The V and J calls and clone size come from TCRdb's table, not from the authors' own analysis. Within this sample are approximately 130,000 distinct CDR3 sequences, with approximately 89% of them counted one time only. The top ten hold around 0.24% of the sample.

The data belong to a study of CD8 T cells in Susac syndrome (dated by TCRdb to between 2017 and 2020). Describing the broader study: Repertoire sequencing was used to test whether CD8+ T cell activation and differentiation in Susac syndrome was antigen driven. Clonality of the CD8+ T cell repertoire was compared between eleven to twelve healthy donors, about 14 Susac syndrome patients and around 15 multiple sclerosis patients.

What the authors observed across the whole study: The study acknowledged that relatively few individuals were included in the TCR sequencing and HLA analysis.

The sequenced sample was CD8+ T cells from PBMCs. This receptor was obtained from a human donor with multiple sclerosis. The chain couples TRBV25-1 to TRBJ1-1; the D gene cannot be resolved reliably. The nucleotides read TGTGCCAGCAGTGTCGGTTGGCGGGAAGCTTTCTTT. It is translated as CASSVGWREAFF.